Presented here are 5 T cell receptor beta chains from one specimen sequenced in a study of blood T cell repertoires in COVID-19. Only in-frame clones appear in the TCRdb table, and some are missing; sequencing was by immunoSEQ multiplex PCR. Of roughly 480,000 clones in the sample, 89% were seen once. Sequences were obtained from peripheral blood. These receptors were taken from a man aged 18 to 30 with COVID-19, enrolled during active disease.

The chain joins TRBV5-4 to TRBJ1-6; possible D gene TRBD1, 5 bases. The CDR3 totals 14 residues. Trimming stripped 3 bases from V and 9 bases from J, with 13 bases between. Germline-derived CDR1 and CDR2 are SGHNT and YYREEE (reference sequence). The CDR3 coding sequence is TGTGCCAGCAGCTCTGGGGGGGAAGGTTCACCCCTCCACTTT. It translates to CASSSGGEGSPLHF.

The V gene is TRBV5-1, the J gene TRBJ1-2; a weak D match, TRBD1 (6 bases). The CDR3 runs to 14 residues. CDR1 SGHRS and CDR2 YFSETQ come from the germline V gene. V lost 1 base and J lost 6, with 13 bases in between. The CDR3 reads CASSLWQGQDGYTF. In DNA form, the CDR3 reads TGCGCCAGCAGCTTGTGGCAGGGGCAAGATGGCTACACCTTC.

This clone has a handful of counts. The V and J genes are TRBV6-4 and TRBJ2-2; D ambiguous. V dropped 6 bases and J dropped 5 bases, with 13 bases sitting between them. Germline V lookup: CDR1 MRHNA, CDR2 SNTAGT. The CDR3 spans 14 residues. The CDR3 reads CASRQTDMTGELFF. DNA for the CDR3: TGTGCCAGCAGACAGACCGATATGACCGGGGAGCTGTTTTTT.

The V call is TRBV11-2, the J call TRBJ1-4, with a tentative D call TRBD1 (6 bases). V was clipped by 6 bases and J by 3 bases, with 17 bases between them. The CDR3 has 16 amino acids. Germline V gene sequence: CDR1 SGHAT, CDR2 FQNNGV. The CDR3 DNA reads TGTGCCAGCAGTCCAACCCGGGGGGCCGCTAATGAAAAACTGTTTTTT. It yields the protein CASSPTRGAANEKLFF.

The chain has TRBV5-1 and TRBJ2-1, with D tentatively TRBD1 (5 bases). This CDR3 contains 15 residues. Germline lookup yields CDR1 SGHRS and CDR2 YFSETQ. V lost 4 bases and J lost 5, with 16 bases in between. CDR3 loop: CASSLTPGRHNEQFF. The CDR3, as DNA: TGCGCCAGCAGCCTTACACCAGGGCGTCACAATGAGCAGTTCTTC.